This entry lists 7 T cell receptor beta chains sequenced from one sample in a study of shared clonotypes between healthy human individuals (dated by TCRdb to about 2020). Library construction relied on the immunoSEQ multiplex PCR assay. What TCRdb holds here is the immuneACCESS table cut down to in-frame rearrangements. Part of the clones is not present; checked against another copy, under half of the missing clones reflect an unresolved V gene, and the others are unexplained. This sample holds about 680,000 clones; 72% were observed only once. The ten largest make up roughly 1.8% of the sample. Source material: memory CD4+ T cells sorted from blood. The cell subset or site label corresponds to: CD45RA-negative fraction. The origin of the receptors is a woman aged 25-40 years in good health.

The chain carries TRBV20-1 and TRBJ2-3, with D uncertain. Germline-derived CDR1 and CDR2 are DFQATT and SNEGSKA (reference sequence). The V end was cut by 5 bases, the J end by 7 bases, with 10 bases between. This CDR3 contains 11 residues. CDR3 sequence: CSAPIQYTQYF. CDR3 nucleotide sequence: TGCAGTGCTCCGATTCAGTATACGCAGTATTTT.

J is TRBJ2-7 and V is TRBV5-1; 10 positions agree with TRBD1. V was pared by 3 bases and J by 3 bases, with 6 bases of the junction left unmatched. Germline CDR1 is SGHRS and CDR2 is YFSETQ. The CDR3 consists of 15 residues. CDR3 nucleotide sequence: TGCGCCAGCAGCTCCGGACAGGGGGGATTCTACGAGCAGTACTTC. As protein: CASSSGQGGFYEQYF. Complete variable domain (other parts from reference TRBV5-1 and TRBJ2-7): KAGVTQTPRYLIKTRGQQVTLSCSPISGHRSVSWYQQTPGQGLQFLFEYFSETQRNKGNFPGRFSGRQFSNSRSEMNVSTLELGDSALYLCASSSGQGGFYEQYFGPGTRLTVT.

The chain carries TRBV19 and TRBJ1-5, with D possibly being TRBD1 (5 bases). Trimming stripped 1 base from V and 4 bases from J, with 11 bases between. The CDR3 has 15 amino acids. Germline values: CDR1 LNHDA, CDR2 SQIVND (reference sequence). Here the CDR3 DNA reads TGTGCCAGTAGTATAGTGGGGGGTCCGAATCAGCCCCAGCATTTT. Protein sequence: CASSIVGGPNQPQHF.

With respect to this clone: This sample includes further DNA sequences coding for the same CDR3. This chain links TRBV28 with TRBJ1-2; D possibly corresponds to TRBD1 (6 bases). CDR3 length: 14 residues. Deletions cut 3 bases from V and 5 bases from J, with 13 bases between. Germline values: CDR1 MDHEN, CDR2 SYDVKM. CDR3 sequence (DNA): TGTGCCAGCAGTTTGGGGGCCTCGGTATATGGCTACACCTTC. Translated, it gives CASSLGASVYGYTF.

This chain uses TRBV7-4 with TRBJ2-7, with TRBD2 identical over 8 bases. The V gene end was trimmed by 0 bases and the J gene end by 3 bases; junction bases not matched to a gene: 7. The CDR3 totals 16 residues. Germline CDR1 and CDR2: SGHVT and SQSDAQ. The CDR3: CASSLARAGGFYEQYF. In DNA form, the CDR3 reads TGTGCCAGCAGCTTAGCCCGGGCGGGAGGATTCTACGAGCAGTACTTC.

This chain connects TRBV6-6 to TRBJ1-4; no definite D call. Trimming took off 2 bases at V and 6 bases at J, with 10 bases between the two ends. The CDR3 length is 14 residues. Germline lookup yields CDR1 MNHNY and CDR2 SVGAGI (reference sequence). CDR3 amino acids: CASSYRDTYEKLFF. DNA for the CDR3: TGTGCCAGCAGTTACCGGGATACCTATGAAAAACTGTTTTTT.

The chain combines TRBV6-1 with TRBJ2-5, with 7 bases lining up with TRBD2. Germline V lookup: CDR1 MNHNS, CDR2 SASEGT. The CDR3 runs 14 residues. The V segment lost 6 bases and the J segment 5 bases; nucleotides outside the gene matches: 9. This chain's CDR3 is CASRWIGRGETQYF. The CDR3, as DNA: TGTGCCAGCAGATGGATCGGGCGGGGGGAGACCCAGTACTTC.